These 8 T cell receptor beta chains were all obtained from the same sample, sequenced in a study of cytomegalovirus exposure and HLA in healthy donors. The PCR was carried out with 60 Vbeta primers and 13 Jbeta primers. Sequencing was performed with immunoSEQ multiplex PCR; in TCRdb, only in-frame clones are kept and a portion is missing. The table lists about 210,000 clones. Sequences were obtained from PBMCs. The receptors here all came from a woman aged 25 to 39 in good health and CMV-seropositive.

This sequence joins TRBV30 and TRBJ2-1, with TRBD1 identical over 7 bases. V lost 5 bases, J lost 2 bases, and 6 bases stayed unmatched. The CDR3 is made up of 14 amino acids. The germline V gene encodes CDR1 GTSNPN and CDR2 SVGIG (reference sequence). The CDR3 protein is CAWGTERPYNEQFF. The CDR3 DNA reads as TGTGCCTGGGGGACAGAAAGACCCTACAATGAGCAGTTCTTC.

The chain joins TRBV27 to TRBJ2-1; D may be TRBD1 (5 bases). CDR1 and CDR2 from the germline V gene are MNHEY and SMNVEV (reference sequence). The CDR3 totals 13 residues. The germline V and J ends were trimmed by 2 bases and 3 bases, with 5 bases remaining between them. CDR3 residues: CASSLRGYNEQFF. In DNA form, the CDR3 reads TGTGCCAGCAGTTTAAGGGGCTACAATGAGCAGTTCTTC.

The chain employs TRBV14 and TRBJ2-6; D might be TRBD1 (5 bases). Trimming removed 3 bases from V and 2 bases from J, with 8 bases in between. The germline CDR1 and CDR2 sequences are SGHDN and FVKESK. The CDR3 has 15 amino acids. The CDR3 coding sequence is TGTGCCAGCAGCCATATAGGGGCTGGGGCCAACGTCCTGACTTTC. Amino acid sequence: CASSHIGAGANVLTF.

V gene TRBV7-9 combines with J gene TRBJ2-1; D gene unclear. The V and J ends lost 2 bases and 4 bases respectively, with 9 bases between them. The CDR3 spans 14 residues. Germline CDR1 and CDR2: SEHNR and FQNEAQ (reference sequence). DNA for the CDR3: TGTGCCAGCAGCTTATCCCCTCGGTACAATGAGCAGTTCTTC. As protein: CASSLSPRYNEQFF.

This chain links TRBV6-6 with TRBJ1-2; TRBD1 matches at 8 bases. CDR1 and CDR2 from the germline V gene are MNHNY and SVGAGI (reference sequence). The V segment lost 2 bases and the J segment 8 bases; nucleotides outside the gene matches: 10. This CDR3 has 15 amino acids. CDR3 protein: CASSYPTGASLGYTF. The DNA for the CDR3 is TGTGCCAGCAGTTACCCGACAGGGGCATCGTTGGGCTACACCTTC.

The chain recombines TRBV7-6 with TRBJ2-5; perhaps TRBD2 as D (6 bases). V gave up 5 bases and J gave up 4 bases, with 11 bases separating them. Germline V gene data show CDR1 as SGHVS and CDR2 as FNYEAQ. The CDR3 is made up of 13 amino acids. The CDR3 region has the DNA TGTGCCAGCAGCGGGGCGGGGCCAGAGACCCAGTACTTC. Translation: CASSGAGPETQYF.

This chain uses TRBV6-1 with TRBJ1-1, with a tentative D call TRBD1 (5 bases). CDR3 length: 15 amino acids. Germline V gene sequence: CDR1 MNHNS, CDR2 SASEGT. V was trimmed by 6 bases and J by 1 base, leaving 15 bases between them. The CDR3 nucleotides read TGTGCCAGCAGCCCCCCGACAGCAGGGAACACTGAAGCTTTCTTT. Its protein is CASSPPTAGNTEAFF.

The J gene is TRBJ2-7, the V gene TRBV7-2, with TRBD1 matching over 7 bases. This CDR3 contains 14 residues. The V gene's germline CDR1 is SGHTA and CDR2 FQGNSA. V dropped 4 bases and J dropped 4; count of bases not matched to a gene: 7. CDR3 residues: CASSSGRGQYEQYF. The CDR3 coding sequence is TGTGCCAGCAGCTCGGGTAGGGGGCAGTACGAGCAGTACTTC. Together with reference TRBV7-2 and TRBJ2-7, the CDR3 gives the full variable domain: GAGVSQSPSNKVTEKGKDVELRCDPISGHTALYWYRQSLGQGLEFLIYFQGNSAPDKSGLPSDRFSAERTGGSVSTLTIQRTQQEDSAVYLCASSSGRGQYEQYFGPGTRLTVT.